This T cell receptor beta chain was found in a study of cytomegalovirus exposure and HLA in healthy donors. Study-wide findings and caveats: Among the CMV-associated chains, a few were confirmed in vitro as specific for CMV antigens.

This clone was detected only a few times. Its antigen is not identified. PCR used 60 Vbeta primers and 13 Jbeta primers. Sequenced by immunoSEQ multiplex PCR; TCRdb stores in-frame clones only, minus some. Seen here are tens of thousands of clones, roughly 76% observed once, and the top ten hold 7.8%. The CDR3 covers 15 residues. The germline gives CDR1 SGHNT, CDR2 YYREEE (reference sequence). Trimming left V 0 bases short and J 5 bases short, with 14 bases between. This chain joins TRBV5-4 and TRBJ2-5; D unresolved. The receptor comes from a man aged 60-69 years in good health and CMV-seropositive. The sequenced sample consisted of PBMCs. Written as DNA, the CDR3 is TGTGCCAGCAGCTTGGACACAACGGGTGGGGAGACCCAGTACTTC. It translates to CASSLDTTGGETQYF.